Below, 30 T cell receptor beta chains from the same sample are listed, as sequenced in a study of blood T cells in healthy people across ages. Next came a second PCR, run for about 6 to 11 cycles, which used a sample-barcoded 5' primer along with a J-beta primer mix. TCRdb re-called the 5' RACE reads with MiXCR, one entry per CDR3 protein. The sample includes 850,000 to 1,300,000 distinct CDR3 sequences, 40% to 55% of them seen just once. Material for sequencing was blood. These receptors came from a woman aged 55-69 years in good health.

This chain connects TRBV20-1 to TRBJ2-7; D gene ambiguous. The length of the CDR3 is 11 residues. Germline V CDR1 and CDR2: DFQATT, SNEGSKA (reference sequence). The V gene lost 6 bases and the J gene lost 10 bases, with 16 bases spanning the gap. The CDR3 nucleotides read TGCAGTGCCGCCCCCGGCGGAGCCCAGTACTTC. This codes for CSAAPGGAQYF.

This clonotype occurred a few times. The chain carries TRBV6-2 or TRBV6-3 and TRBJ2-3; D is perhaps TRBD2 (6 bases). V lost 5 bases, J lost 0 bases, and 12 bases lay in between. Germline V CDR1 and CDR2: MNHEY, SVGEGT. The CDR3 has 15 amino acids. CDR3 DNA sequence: TGTGCCAGCAGTCGGAGCGGGTTTAGCACAGATACGCAGTATTTT. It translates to CASSRSGFSTDTQYF.

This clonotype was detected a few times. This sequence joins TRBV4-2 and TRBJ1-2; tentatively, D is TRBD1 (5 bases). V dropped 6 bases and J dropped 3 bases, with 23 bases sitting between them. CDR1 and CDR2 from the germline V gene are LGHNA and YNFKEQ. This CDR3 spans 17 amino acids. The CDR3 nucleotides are TGTGCCAGCAGACCCCTGATGGGCAGGGCGGTGGACTATGGCTACACCTTC. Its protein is CASRPLMGRAVDYGYTF.

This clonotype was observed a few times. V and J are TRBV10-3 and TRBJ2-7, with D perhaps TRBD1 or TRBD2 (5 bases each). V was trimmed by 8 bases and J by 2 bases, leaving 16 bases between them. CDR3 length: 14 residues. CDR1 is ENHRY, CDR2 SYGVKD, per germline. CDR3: CAIQSRDAPYEQYF. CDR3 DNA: TGTGCCATCCAAAGCCGGGACGCACCCTACGAGCAGTACTTC.

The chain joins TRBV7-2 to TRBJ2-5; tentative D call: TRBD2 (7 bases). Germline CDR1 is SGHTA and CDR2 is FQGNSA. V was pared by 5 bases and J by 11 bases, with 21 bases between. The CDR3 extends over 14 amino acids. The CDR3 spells CASSPGGTSKAQYF. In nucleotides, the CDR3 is TGTGCCAGCAGCCCCGGGGGGACATCCAAGGCGCAGTACTTC.

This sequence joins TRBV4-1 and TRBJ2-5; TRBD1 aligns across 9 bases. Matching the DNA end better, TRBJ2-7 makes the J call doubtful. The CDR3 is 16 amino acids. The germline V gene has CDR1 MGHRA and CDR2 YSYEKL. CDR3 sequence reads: CASSQTIQGAAGEQYF. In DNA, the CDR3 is TGCGCCAGCAGCCAAACTATACAGGGGGCGGCCGGCGAGCAGTACTTC.

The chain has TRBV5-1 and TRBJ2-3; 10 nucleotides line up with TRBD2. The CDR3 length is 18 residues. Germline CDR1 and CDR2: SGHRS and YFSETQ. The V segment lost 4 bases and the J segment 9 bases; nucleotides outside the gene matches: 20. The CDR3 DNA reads TGCGCCAGCAGCGCCCGAACTTCTAGCGGGAGTGTAGGTAGCACGCAGTATTTT. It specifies CASSARTSSGSVGSTQYF.

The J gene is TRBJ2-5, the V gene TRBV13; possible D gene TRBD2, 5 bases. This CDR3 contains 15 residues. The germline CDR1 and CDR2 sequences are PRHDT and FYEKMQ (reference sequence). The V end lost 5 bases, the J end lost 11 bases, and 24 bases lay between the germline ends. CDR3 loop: CASSPGGLNSNEQYF. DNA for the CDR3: TGTGCCAGCAGCCCAGGAGGACTGAACTCTAATGAGCAGTACTTC.

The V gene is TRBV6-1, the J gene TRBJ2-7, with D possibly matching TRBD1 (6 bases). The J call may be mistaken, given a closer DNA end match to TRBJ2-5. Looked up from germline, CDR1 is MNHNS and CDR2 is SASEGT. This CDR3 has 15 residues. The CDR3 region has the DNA TGTGCCAGCAGTGAGCCTGCAGGGGCTCAGGAGACCCAGTACTTC. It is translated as CASSEPAGAQETQYF.

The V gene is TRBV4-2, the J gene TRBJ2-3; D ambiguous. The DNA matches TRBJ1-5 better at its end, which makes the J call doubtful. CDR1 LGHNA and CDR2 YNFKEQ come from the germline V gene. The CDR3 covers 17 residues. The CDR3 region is CASSQEVARREADTQHF. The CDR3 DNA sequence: TGTGCCAGCAGCCAAGAGGTCGCGCGGCGGGAGGCAGATACGCAGCATTTT.

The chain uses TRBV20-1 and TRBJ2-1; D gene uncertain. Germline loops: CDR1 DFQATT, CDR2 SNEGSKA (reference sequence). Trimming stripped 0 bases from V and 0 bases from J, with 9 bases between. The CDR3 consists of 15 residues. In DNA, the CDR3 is TGCAGTGCTAGAGATCTCATTAGCTCCTACAATGAGCAGTTCTTC. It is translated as CSARDLISSYNEQFF.

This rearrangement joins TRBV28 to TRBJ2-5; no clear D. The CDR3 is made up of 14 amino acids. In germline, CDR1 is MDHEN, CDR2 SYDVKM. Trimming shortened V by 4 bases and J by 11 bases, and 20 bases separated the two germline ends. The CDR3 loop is CASSSRQVPVGQYF. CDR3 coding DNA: TGTGCCAGCAGTTCGCGACAAGTCCCTGTCGGTCAGTACTTC.

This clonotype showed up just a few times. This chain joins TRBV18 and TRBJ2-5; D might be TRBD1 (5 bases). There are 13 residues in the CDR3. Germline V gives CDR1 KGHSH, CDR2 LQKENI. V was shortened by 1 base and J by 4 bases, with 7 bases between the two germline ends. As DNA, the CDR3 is TGTGCCAGCTCACCACGACAGCTAGAGACCCAGTACTTC. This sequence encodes CASSPRQLETQYF.

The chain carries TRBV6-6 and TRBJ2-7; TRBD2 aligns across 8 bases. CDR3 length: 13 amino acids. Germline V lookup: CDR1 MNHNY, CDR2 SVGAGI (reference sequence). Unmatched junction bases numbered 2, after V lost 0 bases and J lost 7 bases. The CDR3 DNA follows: TGTGCCAGCAGTTACTCGGTAGCGGGAGAGCAGTACTTC. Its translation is CASSYSVAGEQYF.

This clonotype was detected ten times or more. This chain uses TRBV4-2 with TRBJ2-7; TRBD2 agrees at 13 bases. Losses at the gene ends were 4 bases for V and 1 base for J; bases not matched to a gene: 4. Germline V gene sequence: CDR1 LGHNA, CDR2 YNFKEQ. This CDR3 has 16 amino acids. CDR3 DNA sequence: TGTGCCAGCAGCCTCAGGACTAGCGGGAGTTCCTACGAGCAGTACTTC. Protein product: CASSLRTSGSSYEQYF.

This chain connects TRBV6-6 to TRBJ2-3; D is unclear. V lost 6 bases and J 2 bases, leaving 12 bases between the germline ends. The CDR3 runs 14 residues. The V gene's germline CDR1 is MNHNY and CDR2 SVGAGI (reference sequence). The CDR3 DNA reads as TGTGCCAGCAGAGCACCTGCGCACACAGATACGCAGTATTTT. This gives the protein CASRAPAHTDTQYF.

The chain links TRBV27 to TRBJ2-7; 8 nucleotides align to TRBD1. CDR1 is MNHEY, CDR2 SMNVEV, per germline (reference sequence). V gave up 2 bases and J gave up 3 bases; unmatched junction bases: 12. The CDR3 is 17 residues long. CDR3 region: CASSLGGAGGLSYEQYF. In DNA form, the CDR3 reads TGTGCCAGCAGTTTAGGCGGGGCAGGGGGCCTGAGCTACGAGCAGTACTTC.

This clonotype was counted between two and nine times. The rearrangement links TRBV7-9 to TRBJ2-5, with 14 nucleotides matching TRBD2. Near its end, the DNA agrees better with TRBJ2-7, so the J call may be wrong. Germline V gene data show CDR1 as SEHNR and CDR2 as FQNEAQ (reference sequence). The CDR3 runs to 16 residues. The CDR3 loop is CASSVGLAGELNEQYF. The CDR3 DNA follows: TGTGCCAGCAGCGTGGGACTAGCGGGAGAGCTCAACGAGCAGTACTTC.

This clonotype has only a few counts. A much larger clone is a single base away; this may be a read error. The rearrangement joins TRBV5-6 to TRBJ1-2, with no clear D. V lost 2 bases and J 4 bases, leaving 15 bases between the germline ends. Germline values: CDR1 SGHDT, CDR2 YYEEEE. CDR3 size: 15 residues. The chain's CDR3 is CASSFGAFGAYGYTF. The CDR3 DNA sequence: TGTGCCAGCAGCTTCGGCGCCTTCGGAGCCTATGGCTACACCTTC.

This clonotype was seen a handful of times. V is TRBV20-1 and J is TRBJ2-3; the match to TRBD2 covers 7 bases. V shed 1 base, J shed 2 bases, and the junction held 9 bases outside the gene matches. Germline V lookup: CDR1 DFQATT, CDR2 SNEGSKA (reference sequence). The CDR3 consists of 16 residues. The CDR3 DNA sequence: TGCAGTGCTAGAGCCGTGTGGAGCGGGACCACAGATACGCAGTATTTT. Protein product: CSARAVWSGTTDTQYF.

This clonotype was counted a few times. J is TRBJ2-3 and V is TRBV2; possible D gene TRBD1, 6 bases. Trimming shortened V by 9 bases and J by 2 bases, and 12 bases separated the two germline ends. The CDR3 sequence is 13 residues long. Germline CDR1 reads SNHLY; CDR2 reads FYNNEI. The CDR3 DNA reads TGTGCCAGTTTGGACAGAGACACAGATACGCAGTATTTT. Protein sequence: CASLDRDTDTQYF.

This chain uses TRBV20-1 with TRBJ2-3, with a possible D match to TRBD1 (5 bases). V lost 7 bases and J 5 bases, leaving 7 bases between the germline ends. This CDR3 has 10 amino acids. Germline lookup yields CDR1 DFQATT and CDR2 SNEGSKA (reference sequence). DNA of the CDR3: TGCAGTGTCAGGGTAGATACGCAGTATTTT. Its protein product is CSVRVDTQYF.

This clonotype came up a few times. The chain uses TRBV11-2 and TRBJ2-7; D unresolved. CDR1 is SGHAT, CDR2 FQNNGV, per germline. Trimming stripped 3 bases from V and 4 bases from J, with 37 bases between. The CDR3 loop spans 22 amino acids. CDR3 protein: CASSFYRAHLSFSKRGPYEQYF. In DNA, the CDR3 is TGTGCCAGCAGCTTTTACCGCGCACACCTTTCGTTCTCAAAACGAGGACCTTACGAGCAGTACTTC.

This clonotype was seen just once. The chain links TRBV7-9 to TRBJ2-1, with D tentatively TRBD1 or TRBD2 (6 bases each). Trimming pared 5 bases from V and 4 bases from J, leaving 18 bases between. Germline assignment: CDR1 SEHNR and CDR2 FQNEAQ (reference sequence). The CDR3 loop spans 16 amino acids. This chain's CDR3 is CASSPGDSQKYNEQFF. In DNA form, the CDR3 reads TGTGCCAGCAGCCCAGGGGACTCCCAAAAGTACAATGAGCAGTTCTTC.

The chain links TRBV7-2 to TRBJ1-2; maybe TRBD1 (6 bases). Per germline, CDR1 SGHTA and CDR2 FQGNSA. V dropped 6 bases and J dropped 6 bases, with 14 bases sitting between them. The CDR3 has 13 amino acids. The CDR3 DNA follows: TGTGCCAGCAGTTTACAGGGATGGGATGGCTACACCTTC. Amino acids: CASSLQGWDGYTF. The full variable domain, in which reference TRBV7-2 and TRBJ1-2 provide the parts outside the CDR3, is GAGVSQSPSNKVTEKGKDVELRCDPISGHTALYWYRQSLGQGLEFLIYFQGNSAPDKSGLPSDRFSAERTGGSVSTLTIQRTQQEDSAVYLCASSLQGWDGYTFGSGTRLTVV.

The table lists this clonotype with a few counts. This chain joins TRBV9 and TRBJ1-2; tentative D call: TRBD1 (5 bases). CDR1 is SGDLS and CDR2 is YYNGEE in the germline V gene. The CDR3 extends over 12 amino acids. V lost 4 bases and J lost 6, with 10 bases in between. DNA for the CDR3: TGTGCCAGCAGCAGAGGGGTGGATGGCTACACCTTC. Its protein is CASSRGVDGYTF.

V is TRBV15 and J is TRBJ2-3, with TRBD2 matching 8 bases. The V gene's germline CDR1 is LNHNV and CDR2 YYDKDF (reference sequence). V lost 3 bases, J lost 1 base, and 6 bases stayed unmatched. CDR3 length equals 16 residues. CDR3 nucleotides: TGTGCCACCAGCAGGGAAAGCGGGAGAGGCACAGATACGCAGTATTTT. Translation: CATSRESGRGTDTQYF.

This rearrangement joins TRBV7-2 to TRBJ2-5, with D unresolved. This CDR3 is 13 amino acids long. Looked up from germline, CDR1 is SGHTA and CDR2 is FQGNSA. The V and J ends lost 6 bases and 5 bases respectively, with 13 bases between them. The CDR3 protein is CASRSDSLETQYF. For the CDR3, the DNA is TGTGCCAGCAGATCAGATAGCCTCGAGACCCAGTACTTC. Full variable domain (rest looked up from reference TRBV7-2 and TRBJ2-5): GAGVSQSPSNKVTEKGKDVELRCDPISGHTALYWYRQSLGQGLEFLIYFQGNSAPDKSGLPSDRFSAERTGGSVSTLTIQRTQQEDSAVYLCASRSDSLETQYFGPGTRLLVL.

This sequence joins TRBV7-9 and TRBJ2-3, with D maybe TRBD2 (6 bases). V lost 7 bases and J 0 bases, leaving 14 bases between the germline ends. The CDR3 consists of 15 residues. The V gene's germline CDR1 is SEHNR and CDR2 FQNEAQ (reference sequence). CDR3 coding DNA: TGTGCCAGCACTTCTAGCGCCCCTAGCACAGATACGCAGTATTTT. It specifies CASTSSAPSTDTQYF.

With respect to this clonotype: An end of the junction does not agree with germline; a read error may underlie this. CDR3 amino acids: CTTSRDLVGPGADTQYF. The CDR3, as DNA: TGTACCACCAGCAGAGATCTGGTGGGCCCCGGGGCAGATACGCAGTATTTT. The chain is built from TRBV15 and TRBJ2-3; tentative D call: TRBD2 (5 bases). The CDR3 runs to 17 residues. Germline V gene lookup returns CDR1 LNHNV and CDR2 YYDKDF (reference sequence).